The source of this T cell receptor (beta chain) is a study of T cell changes during pregnancy in multiple sclerosis. TCRdb keeps only in-frame clones here, not all; method: immunoSEQ multiplex PCR. Of tens of thousands of clones in the sample, over 80% were seen once. This TCR derives from a female donor with multiple sclerosis, enrolled in a pregnancy study. The sample in question was CD4+ T cells from peripheral blood mononuclear cells, obtained in the third trimester of pregnancy.

CDR3 bases: TGTGCCAGCAGCCAAGATCTTTGGGGGCATGGCTACACCTTC. This translates into CASSQDLWGHGYTF. The chain is built from TRBV14 and TRBJ1-2; D is perhaps TRBD1 (6 bases). V lost 0 bases and J lost 6, with 11 bases in between. This CDR3 has 14 residues. Germline assignment: CDR1 SGHDN and CDR2 FVKESK.